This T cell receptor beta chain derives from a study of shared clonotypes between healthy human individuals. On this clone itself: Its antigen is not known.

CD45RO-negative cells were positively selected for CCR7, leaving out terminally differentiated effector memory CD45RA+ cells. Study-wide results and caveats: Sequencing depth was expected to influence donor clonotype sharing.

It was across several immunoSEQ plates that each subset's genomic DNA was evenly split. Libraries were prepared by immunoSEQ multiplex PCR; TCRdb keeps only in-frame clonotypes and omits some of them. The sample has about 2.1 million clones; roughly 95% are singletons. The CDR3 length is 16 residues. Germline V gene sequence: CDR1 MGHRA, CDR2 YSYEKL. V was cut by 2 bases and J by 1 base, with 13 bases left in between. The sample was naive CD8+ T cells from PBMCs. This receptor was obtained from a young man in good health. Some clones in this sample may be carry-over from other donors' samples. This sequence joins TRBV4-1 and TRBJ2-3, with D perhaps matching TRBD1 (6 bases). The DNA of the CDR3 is TGCGCCAGCAGCCAACGAACAGGGTTGGGCACAGATACGCAGTATTTT. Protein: CASSQRTGLGTDTQYF.